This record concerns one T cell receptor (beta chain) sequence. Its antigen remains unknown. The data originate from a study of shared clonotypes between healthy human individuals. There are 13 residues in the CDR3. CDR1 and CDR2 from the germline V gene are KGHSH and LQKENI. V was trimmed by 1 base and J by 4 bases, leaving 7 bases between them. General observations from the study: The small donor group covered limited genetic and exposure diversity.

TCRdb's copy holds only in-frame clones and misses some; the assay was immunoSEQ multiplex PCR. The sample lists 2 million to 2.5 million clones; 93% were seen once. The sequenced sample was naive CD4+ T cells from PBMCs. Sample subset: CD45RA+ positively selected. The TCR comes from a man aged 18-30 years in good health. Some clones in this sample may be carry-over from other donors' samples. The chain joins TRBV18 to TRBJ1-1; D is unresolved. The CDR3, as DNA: TGTGCCAGCTCACCACGGGTGGGCACTGAAGCTTTCTTT. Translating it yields CASSPRVGTEAFF. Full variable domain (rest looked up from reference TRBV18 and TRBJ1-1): NAGVMQNPRHLVRRRGQEARLRCSPMKGHSHVYWYRQLPEEGLKFMVYLQKENIIDESGMPKERFSAEFPKEGPSILRIQQVVRGDSAAYFCASSPRVGTEAFFGQGTRLTVV.